This is a list of T cell receptor beta chains from one sample in a study of blood T cell repertoires in COVID-19. This table comes from immunoSEQ multiplex PCR, and its TCRdb copy is limited to in-frame clones, with some not included. This repertoire shows some 300,000 clones, around 89% found once; its top ten account for roughly a tenth. The sample consisted of PBMCs or T cells enriched from blood (not recorded which). All receptors derive from a woman aged 40-49 years who had recovered from COVID-19. The CDR3 runs from the conserved cysteine through the conserved F or W. Each record gives: J gene, V gene, CDR3 protein.

TRBJ1-1,TRBV6-5,CASSPRGQGNTEAFF
TRBJ1-6,TRBV7-2,CASSLVVRNSPLHF
TRBJ2-7,TRBV6-5,CAIYRDRGYEQYF
TRBJ1-5,TRBV7-2,CASSPPNLRTQHF
TRBJ2-1,TRBV9,CASSRTSSVNNEQFF
TRBJ2-7,TRBV6-2/TRBV6-3,CASSYEQGAGYEQYF
TRBJ2-7,TRBV21-1,CASSKDQVAKGGDLTLHYEQYF
TRBJ1-5,TRBV6-5,CASSPSGDQPQHF
TRBJ1-2,TRBV27,CASSTTRDRVYYGYTF
TRBJ1-3,TRBV29-1,CSVGTGVNSGNTIYF
TRBJ1-5,TRBV10-3,CASGDSAGSQPQHF
TRBJ1-1,TRBV28,CASSLFLWDSQGAFF
TRBJ2-7,TRBV10-3,CAISESAEQYF
TRBJ2-3,TRBV3-1/TRBV3-2,CASSQDGTSGVVSTDTQYF
TRBJ2-3,TRBV24-1,CATSDPALAGETDTQYF
TRBJ1-4,TRBV19,CASSPWSANEKLFF
TRBJ2-2,TRBV11-3,CASSLDNAGSYTGELFF
TRBJ2-3,TRBV29-1,CSAHGYGTDTQYF
TRBJ2-3,TRBV20-1,CSASVSGGTDTQYF
TRBJ1-4,TRBV27,CASSTRQASNEKLFF
TRBJ2-1,TRBV5-1,CASSRGTGGTSGGNEQFF
TRBJ2-7,TRBV24-1,CANRPDPTYEQYF